What follows are 27 T cell receptor beta chains derived from one specimen sequenced in a study of blood T cell repertoires in COVID-19. Assay used: immunoSEQ multiplex PCR; TCRdb lists only in-frame clones, some missing. The sample has some 66,000 clones; around 76% are singletons. The sequenced sample was peripheral blood. The receptors come from a woman older than 75 with acute or convalescent COVID-19.

This sequence joins TRBV21-1 and TRBJ2-5; the listed D gene, TRBD1, was not tested against the DNA. TRBV21-1 is deemed a pseudogene. The CDR3 has 17 amino acids. CDR3 in amino acids: CASSKKSYRPVDETQYF. DNA of the CDR3: TGTGCCAGCAGCAAAAAATCCTACAGGCCCGTTGACGAGACCCAGTACTTC.

The chain couples TRBV11-2 to TRBJ1-1; D not certain. The CDR3 spans 14 residues. The germline CDR1 and CDR2 sequences are SGHAT and FQNNGV. V dropped 6 bases and J dropped 5 bases, with 16 bases sitting between them. The CDR3 protein is CASRTYGFGTEAFF. The CDR3 DNA reads TGTGCCAGCAGAACATACGGGTTTGGGACTGAAGCTTTCTTT. Together with reference TRBV11-2 and TRBJ1-1, the CDR3 gives the full variable domain: EAGVAQSPRYKIIEKRQSVAFWCNPISGHATLYWYQQILGQGPKLLIQFQNNGVVDDSQLPKDRFSAERLKGVDSTLKIQPAKLEDSAVYLCASRTYGFGTEAFFGQGTRLTVV.

The V gene is TRBV7-9, the J gene TRBJ2-5, with 9 positions matching TRBD1. The CDR3 consists of 18 residues. Germline-derived CDR1 and CDR2 are SEHNR and FQNEAQ (reference sequence). J gave up 2 bases and V 5 bases, and 15 bases lay outside the gene matches. The chain's CDR3 is CASSPERTGDPRQETQYF. As DNA, the CDR3 is TGTGCCAGCAGCCCCGAGAGGACAGGGGACCCAAGGCAAGAGACCCAGTACTTC.

This chain connects TRBV27 to TRBJ1-1; D remains ambiguous. Trimming removed 4 bases from V and 10 bases from J, with 10 bases in between. The germline V gene has CDR1 MNHEY and CDR2 SMNVEV (reference sequence). This CDR3 spans 11 amino acids. In nucleotides, the CDR3 is TGTGCCAGCAGTTCGTACTCGGGAGCTTTCTTT. Translation gives CASSSYSGAFF.

This clone was counted only a few times. The gene calls are TRBV2 and TRBJ2-5; perhaps TRBD2 as D (6 bases). The germline V gene encodes CDR1 SNHLY and CDR2 FYNNEI. This CDR3 spans 14 amino acids. Trimming removed 1 base from V and 4 bases from J, with 10 bases in between. DNA for the CDR3: TGTGCCAGCAGTGAAGGCTACGGGGGAGAGACCCAGTACTTC. As protein: CASSEGYGGETQYF.

V is TRBV30 and J is TRBJ2-3; 8 bases are shared with TRBD2. Germline V gene lookup returns CDR1 GTSNPN and CDR2 SVGIG (reference sequence). J lost 3 bases, V lost 0 bases, and 17 bases had no gene match. The CDR3 loop spans 19 amino acids. The CDR3 nucleotides read TGTGCCTGGAGTGTGACCGGGGGGGGACCTACCTATCAAACAGATACGCAGTATTTT. This codes for CAWSVTGGGPTYQTDTQYF. The full variable domain, completed using reference TRBV30 and TRBJ2-3, is SQTIHQWPATLVQPVGSPLSLECTVEGTSNPNLYWYRQAAGRGLQLLFYSVGIGQISSEVPQNLSASRPQDRQFILSSKKLLLSDSGFYLCAWSVTGGGPTYQTDTQYFGPGTRLTVL.

This clone has only a few counts. V is TRBV2 and J is TRBJ2-5; D is ambiguous. The germline V gene has CDR1 SNHLY and CDR2 FYNNEI. CDR3 length equals 11 residues. Trimming stripped 2 bases from V and 5 bases from J, with 3 bases between. CDR3: CASSERETQYF. The CDR3 DNA follows: TGTGCCAGCAGTGAACGGGAGACCCAGTACTTC.

The V call is TRBV29-1, the J call TRBJ2-1; 8 nucleotides line up with TRBD2. Germline CDR1 and CDR2: SQVTM and ANQGSEA. Trimming at V came to 6 bases and at J to 8 bases, leaving 12 bases not matched to a gene. This CDR3 is built from 14 residues. The CDR3 is CSVTLAGFSDEQFF. Written as DNA, the CDR3 is TGCAGCGTCACCCTAGCGGGTTTTTCCGATGAGCAGTTCTTC.

The V gene is TRBV30, the J gene TRBJ2-1, with 12 bases identical to TRBD1. Germline V gene lookup returns CDR1 GTSNPN and CDR2 SVGIG (reference sequence). CDR3 length: 17 residues. J was trimmed by 0 bases and V by 4 bases; bases with no gene match: 7. CDR3 residues: CAWIGGTGGGSYNEQFF. CDR3 nucleotide sequence: TGTGCCTGGATAGGGGGGACAGGGGGCGGCTCCTACAATGAGCAGTTCTTC.

The rearrangement links TRBV5-1 to TRBJ1-1; 8 bases map to TRBD1. V gave up 2 bases and J gave up 7 bases; unmatched junction bases: 10. The V gene's germline CDR1 is SGHRS and CDR2 YFSETQ. CDR3 length equals 15 residues. In DNA form, the CDR3 reads TGCGCCAGCAGCTTAGAAGGCGGACAGGGTGTTGAAGCTTTCTTT. Protein: CASSLEGGQGVEAFF. The full variable domain, in which reference TRBV5-1 and TRBJ1-1 provide the parts outside the CDR3, is KAGVTQTPRYLIKTRGQQVTLSCSPISGHRSVSWYQQTPGQGLQFLFEYFSETQRNKGNFPGRFSGRQFSNSRSEMNVSTLELGDSALYLCASSLEGGQGVEAFFGQGTRLTVV.

This clone was seen more than once but under ten times. The chain joins TRBV7-2 to TRBJ2-3; 7 positions agree with TRBD2. V lost 1 base and J lost 5; bases outside the gene matches: 6. From germline, CDR1 is SGHTA and CDR2 FQGNSA. The CDR3 is 15 residues long. DNA for the CDR3: TGTGCCAGCAGCTTAGGCGGGAGTGGCGGAGATACGCAGTATTTT. It specifies CASSLGGSGGDTQYF.

The V gene is TRBV28, the J gene TRBJ1-5; no clear D gene. V lost 4 bases and J lost 6, with 25 bases in between. The CDR3 totals 18 residues. Germline-derived CDR1 and CDR2 are MDHEN and SYDVKM. In nucleotides, the CDR3 is TGTGCCAGCAGTTCGGGGAAATTATCCAATTTCGACGGTCAGCCCCAGCATTTT. Encoded protein: CASSSGKLSNFDGQPQHF.

This clone was observed at least ten times. The chain carries TRBV7-3 and TRBJ2-1; a weak D match, TRBD2 (6 bases). CDR3 size: 15 residues. V was cut by 5 bases and J by 7 bases, with 18 bases left in between. Germline assignment: CDR1 SGHTA and CDR2 FQGTGA. CDR3 coding DNA: TGTGCCAGCAGCCAGGGACTGGGGGTAGTGAATGAGCAGTTCTTC. Translating gives CASSQGLGVVNEQFF.

V is TRBV28 and J is TRBJ1-2; a weak D match, TRBD1 (5 bases). This CDR3 contains 13 residues. Germline V lookup: CDR1 MDHEN, CDR2 SYDVKM. In DNA form, the CDR3 reads TGTGCGGCCCGGGCCGCAGGGAACCCTGGCTACACCTTC. It is translated as CAARAAGNPGYTF.

The gene calls are TRBV24-1 and TRBJ2-1; D might be TRBD2 (6 bases). This CDR3 has 19 amino acids. The V gene lost 3 bases and the J gene lost 2 bases, with 22 bases spanning the gap. Germline values: CDR1 KGHDR, CDR2 SFDVKD. In DNA form, the CDR3 reads TGTGCCACCAGTGATCCCGGTAGCGGTGGGTTGAGGGCCTACAATGAGCAGTTCTTC. Amino acid sequence: CATSDPGSGGLRAYNEQFF.

The sample holds one count of this clone. J is TRBJ1-2 and V is TRBV7-8, with D possibly matching TRBD1 (6 bases). This CDR3 has 15 residues. Deletions cut 5 bases from V and 3 bases from J, with 16 bases between. Germline V CDR1 and CDR2: SGHVS, FQNEAQ. DNA of the CDR3: TGTGCCAGCAGCCCCCAGGGGCTGGGAGACTATGGCTACACCTTC. Translated, it gives CASSPQGLGDYGYTF.

This clone was seen a handful of times. The chain recombines TRBV7-9 with TRBJ2-5; 7 bases match TRBD2. The CDR3 extends over 17 amino acids. The ends lost 2 bases at V and 3 bases at J; junction bases unmatched: 12. Germline V gene sequence: CDR1 SEHNR, CDR2 FQNEAQ (reference sequence). The CDR3 spells CASSLKPPRLAEETQYF. CDR3 DNA: TGTGCCAGCAGCTTAAAGCCCCCGAGACTAGCTGAAGAGACCCAGTACTTC.

The chain combines TRBV7-2 with TRBJ2-1, with no clear D. V was cut by 7 bases and J by 4 bases, with 5 bases left in between. The length of the CDR3 is 11 residues. Germline loops: CDR1 SGHTA, CDR2 FQGNSA. The CDR3 DNA sequence: TGTGCCAGCACCCAATACAATGAGCAGTTCTTC. It encodes CASTQYNEQFF.

The genes are TRBV21-1 and TRBJ2-1; TRBD1 reflects the table's D call only, with no check against the DNA. TRBV21-1 is an annotated pseudogene. There are 14 residues in the CDR3. CDR3 sequence reads: CASNPGQGDNEQFF. Written as DNA, the CDR3 is TGTGCCAGCAACCCGGGACAGGGTGACAATGAGCAGTTCTTC.

The rearrangement joins TRBV28 to TRBJ2-1; the match to TRBD2 covers 11 bases. The germline V gene has CDR1 MDHEN and CDR2 SYDVKM. The CDR3 loop spans 16 amino acids. Trimming removed 3 bases from V and 9 bases from J; junction bases left unmatched: 10. CDR3 amino acids: CASSFSLLAGDGEQFF. CDR3 bases: TGTGCCAGCAGTTTCTCCTTACTAGCGGGAGATGGTGAGCAGTTCTTC.

The J gene is TRBJ2-2, the V gene TRBV28, with 10 bases fitting TRBD1. V trimming: 3 bases; J trimming: 9 bases; junction bases outside the gene matches: 7. The germline V gene has CDR1 MDHEN and CDR2 SYDVKM. The CDR3 is 15 residues long. The CDR3 loop is CASSFETGGNRELFF. The CDR3 bases are TGTGCCAGCAGTTTTGAGACAGGGGGCAACAGGGAGCTGTTTTTT.

V and J are TRBV2 and TRBJ2-1; the match to TRBD2 covers 8 bases. The germline CDR1 and CDR2 sequences are SNHLY and FYNNEI. Trimming took 7 bases from V and 4 from J; bases not matched to a gene: 9. CDR3 size: 15 residues. The CDR3 coding sequence is TGTGCCAGCATGTTAATAGCGGGGAATTACAATGAGCAGTTCTTC. This sequence encodes CASMLIAGNYNEQFF.

The chain uses TRBV2 and TRBJ1-1, with 10 positions matching TRBD1. CDR3 size: 15 residues. Germline-derived CDR1 and CDR2 are SNHLY and FYNNEI. V lost 7 bases to trimming and J lost 5 bases; unmatched junction nucleotides: 10. The CDR3 nucleotides are TGTGCCAGCACCGCCCCAGGGGGACAGGGGACTGAAGCTTTCTTT. It codes for CASTAPGGQGTEAFF.

This clone was seen just once. The chain is built from TRBV27 and TRBJ1-2, with 8 bases lining up with TRBD1. CDR3 length equals 16 residues. Germline CDR1 is MNHEY and CDR2 is SMNVEV (reference sequence). V lost 2 bases and J lost 2; bases outside the gene matches: 7. The CDR3 DNA reads as TGTGCCAGCAGTTTACATGACAGGGGCTTGAACTATGGCTACACCTTC. Amino acid sequence: CASSLHDRGLNYGYTF.

The chain joins TRBV18 to TRBJ1-5; D is ambiguous. Trimming left V 6 bases short and J 2 bases short, with 17 bases between. CDR1 and CDR2 from the germline V gene are KGHSH and LQKENI. This CDR3 is 16 amino acids long. CDR3 residues: CASSPAHLGGNQPQHF. The CDR3 DNA reads as TGTGCCAGCTCCCCGGCTCACCTCGGGGGCAATCAGCCCCAGCATTTT.

The chain links TRBV7-8 to TRBJ1-2; 7 nucleotides line up with TRBD1. The CDR3 spans 12 residues. J gave up 4 bases and V 5 bases, and 1 base lay outside the gene matches. Germline V lookup: CDR1 SGHVS, CDR2 FQNEAQ. The CDR3 DNA reads TGTGCCAGCAGCCGACAGGGCTATGGCTACACCTTC. Its protein is CASSRQGYGYTF.

The rearrangement joins TRBV28 to TRBJ2-5; D remains ambiguous. Germline V CDR1 and CDR2: MDHEN, SYDVKM. The CDR3 length is 12 residues. V was cut by 6 bases and J by 0 bases, with 5 bases left in between. CDR3 amino acids: CASSPYQETQYF. As DNA, the CDR3 is TGTGCCAGCAGCCCGTACCAAGAGACCCAGTACTTC.